These 26 T cell receptor beta chains share one sample of origin, sequenced in a study of T-cell reconstitution after alpha-beta-depleted transplantation in children. As it was prepared, the TCRbeta library received unique molecular identifiers. One entry per CDR3 protein results from TCRdb running MiXCR on the PCR reads. In the table there are around 680,000 distinct CDR3 sequences, around a sixth of which are singletons. The sample consisted of PBMCs from the stem cell graft donor, taken from the stem cell graft. Source of these receptors: a human donor who donated a stem cell graft to a child with acute myeloid leukemia.

This clonotype has more than one count but fewer than ten. The genes are TRBV29-1 and TRBJ2-7; 10 bases are a match to TRBD1. Losses at the gene ends were 6 bases for V and 6 bases for J; bases not matched to a gene: 8. CDR3 length equals 13 residues. Germline CDR1 reads SQVTM; CDR2 reads ANQGSEA. The CDR3 sequence: CSVQRDRGSEQYF. The DNA for the CDR3 is TGCAGCGTCCAACGGGACAGGGGCAGCGAGCAGTACTTC.

This clonotype was picked up a small number of times. The chain has TRBV9 and TRBJ2-1, with 9 bases aligning to TRBD1. CDR1 and CDR2 (germline): SGDLS, YYNGEE. The CDR3 is 19 amino acids. J was trimmed by 0 bases and V by 0 bases; bases with no gene match: 10. In DNA, the CDR3 is TGTGCCAGCAGCGTAGCCCCTCGCGGACAGGGGAGCTCCTACAATGAGCAGTTCTTC. Protein: CASSVAPRGQGSSYNEQFF.

This clonotype was found a few times. The chain is built from TRBV28 and TRBJ1-6, with no clear D. The CDR3 consists of 16 residues. Trimming left V 6 bases short and J 0 bases short, with 12 bases between. Germline CDR1 reads MDHEN; CDR2 reads SYDVKM. As DNA, the CDR3 is TGTGCCAGCAGGCCGGCCACAAGCTCCTATAATTCACCCCTCCACTTT. Translation: CASRPATSSYNSPLHF.

The sample holds a few counts of this clonotype. The chain employs TRBV24-1 and TRBJ2-5; no definite D call. The germline V and J ends were trimmed by 0 bases and 1 base, with 5 bases remaining between them. The CDR3 spans 14 residues. Germline assignment: CDR1 KGHDR and CDR2 SFDVKD. For the CDR3, the DNA is TGTGCCACCAGTGATTTGGTGATCCAAGAGACCCAGTACTTC. Protein: CATSDLVIQETQYF.

This clonotype was found many times. The V call is TRBV29-1, the J call TRBJ2-3; D remains unclear. The CDR3 is made up of 14 amino acids. Germline CDR1 SQVTM, CDR2 ANQGSEA. V was trimmed by 0 bases and J by 0 bases, leaving 7 bases between them. CDR3 loop: CSVEDPTSTDTQYF. As DNA, the CDR3 is TGCAGCGTTGAAGATCCCACTAGCACAGATACGCAGTATTTT.

This clonotype was detected many times. The chain has TRBV29-1 and TRBJ2-5; D call uncertain. The CDR3 runs 14 residues. Trimming cost V 3 bases and J 4 bases, with 15 bases left between them. Germline-derived CDR1 and CDR2 are SQVTM and ANQGSEA. Written as DNA, the CDR3 is TGCAGCGTTGATAGATACACCGAAGTAGAGACCCAGTACTTC. This translates into CSVDRYTEVETQYF.

This clonotype was recorded at least ten times. CDR3: CSARPSRQGEQPQHF. CDR3 nucleotide sequence: TGCAGTGCTAGACCTTCACGACAGGGGGAGCAGCCCCAGCATTTT. This chain joins TRBV20-1 and TRBJ1-5; TRBD1 matches at 9 bases. The germline V gene has CDR1 DFQATT and CDR2 SNEGSKA (reference sequence). This CDR3 spans 15 amino acids. V was clipped by 2 bases and J by 7 bases; unmatched bases: 9.

The chain has TRBV6-5 and TRBJ1-4; possibly TRBD1 for D (5 bases). CDR3 length: 15 residues. Looked up from germline, CDR1 is MNHEY and CDR2 is SVGAGI. V shed 0 bases and J shed 8 bases, with 13 bases lying between them. CDR3 sequence reads: CASSYSAGDREKLFF. The CDR3 DNA sequence: TGTGCCAGCAGTTACTCGGCGGGGGACCGAGAAAAACTGTTTTTT.

Only a few counts were recorded for this clonotype. This chain connects TRBV11-2 to TRBJ2-3; D remains ambiguous. V lost 5 bases and J lost 4, with 4 bases in between. CDR1 and CDR2 (germline): SGHAT, FQNNGV. CDR3 size: 11 residues. This chain's CDR3 is CASSGPDTQYF. The CDR3 region has the DNA TGTGCCAGCAGCGGGCCAGATACGCAGTATTTT.

This clonotype was counted only a few times. The CDR3, as DNA: TGTGCCAGCAGCTGGGGGACAGTAGTCTCTGGGGCCAACGTCCTGACTTTC. Translating it yields CASSWGTVVSGANVLTF. This rearrangement joins TRBV5-6 to TRBJ2-6, with TRBD1 matching 7 bases. Trimming removed 3 bases from V and 0 bases from J; junction bases left unmatched: 6. The CDR3 sequence is 17 residues long. Germline V gene sequence: CDR1 SGHDT, CDR2 YYEEEE. Combining the CDR3 with reference TRBV5-6 and TRBJ2-6 gives the whole variable domain DAGVTQSPTHLIKTRGQQVTLRCSPKSGHDTVSWYQQALGQGPQFIFQYYEEEERQRGNFPDRFSGHQFPNYSSELNVNALLLGDSALYLCASSWGTVVSGANVLTFGAGSRLTVL.

J is TRBJ1-2 and V is TRBV6-5; D uncertain. Per the germline V gene, CDR1 is MNHEY and CDR2 is SVGAGI. This CDR3 comprises 14 residues. V lost 4 bases to trimming and J lost 3 bases, with 12 bases between them. DNA for the CDR3: TGTGCCAGCAGTTCCCCCGTGGCCCACTATGGCTACACCTTC. It yields the protein CASSSPVAHYGYTF.

The DNA of the CDR3 is TGCGCCAGCAGCCAAGATGAGGGATCAATCTACGAGCAGTACTTC. Translating gives CASSQDEGSIYEQYF. V gene TRBV4-3 combines with J gene TRBJ2-7, with D maybe TRBD2 (5 bases). CDR3 length equals 15 residues. The V end lost 0 bases, the J end lost 3 bases, and 12 bases lay between the germline ends. Germline V gene data show CDR1 as LGHNA and CDR2 as YSLEER.

This clonotype was counted between two and nine times. The CDR3 protein is CSATGLANYGYTF. CDR3 bases: TGCAGTGCCACAGGCCTCGCTAACTATGGCTACACCTTC. The gene calls are TRBV20-1 and TRBJ1-2, with a weak D call TRBD1 (5 bases). The CDR3 runs 13 residues. V dropped 6 bases and J dropped 0 bases, with 11 bases sitting between them. Germline CDR1 reads DFQATT; CDR2 reads SNEGSKA (reference sequence).

The chain combines TRBV20-1 with TRBJ2-3; perhaps TRBD2 as D (7 bases). Trimming left V 1 base short and J 2 bases short, with 13 bases between. Germline V gene data show CDR1 as DFQATT and CDR2 as SNEGSKA (reference sequence). The CDR3 runs 15 residues. The DNA for the CDR3 is TGCAGTGCTAGAGGTGCCGGGGGGCCCACAGATACGCAGTATTTT. Protein product: CSARGAGGPTDTQYF.

This clonotype was counted between two and nine times. The chain recombines TRBV25-1 with TRBJ2-5, with D possibly TRBD2 on 6 matching bases. Looked up from germline, CDR1 is MGHDK and CDR2 is SYGVNS. This CDR3 contains 15 residues. The ends were cut back, 1 base at V and 2 bases at J, with 11 bases in the middle. The CDR3 nucleotides are TGTGCCAGCAGTGAATCCCCGGGGGAACAAGAGACCCAGTACTTC. It is translated as CASSESPGEQETQYF.

In this sample, this clonotype turned up once. The chain joins TRBV11-2 to TRBJ2-1; TRBD2 matches 7 bases. The CDR3 runs to 17 residues. The junction had 9 bases not matched to a gene; V was cut back by 1 base and J by 3 bases. The germline V gene has CDR1 SGHAT and CDR2 FQNNGV. In DNA form, the CDR3 reads TGTGCCAGCAGCTTAGGGGGTCGGGACTACCGCTACAATGAGCAGTTCTTC. This encodes CASSLGGRDYRYNEQFF.

The rearrangement links TRBV5-1 to TRBJ2-5, with 12 positions matching TRBD2. The germline gives CDR1 SGHRS, CDR2 YFSETQ. The CDR3 length is 17 residues. V was pared by 0 bases and J by 1 base, with 4 bases of the junction left unmatched. CDR3 region: CASSLAQTSGGQETQYF. DNA for the CDR3: TGCGCCAGCAGCTTGGCCCAGACTAGCGGGGGCCAAGAGACCCAGTACTTC.

At least ten counts were recorded for this clonotype. The chain carries TRBV20-1 and TRBJ2-7, with 8 positions matching TRBD1. There are 13 residues in the CDR3. V gave up 2 bases and J gave up 7 bases; unmatched junction bases: 7. Germline V lookup: CDR1 DFQATT, CDR2 SNEGSKA (reference sequence). CDR3 amino acids: CSARSQGAREQYF. The CDR3 DNA reads TGCAGTGCTAGAAGCCAGGGGGCGAGAGAGCAGTACTTC.

A few counts support this clonotype. This chain uses TRBV20-1 with TRBJ1-4; perhaps TRBD1 as D (6 bases). V was clipped by 0 bases and J by 0 bases, with 11 bases between them. There are 16 residues in the CDR3. Germline values: CDR1 DFQATT, CDR2 SNEGSKA (reference sequence). The CDR3 bases are TGCAGTGCTAGAGAGGGGGCCCTTTCAACTAATGAAAAACTGTTTTTT. Encoded protein: CSAREGALSTNEKLFF.

This clonotype was recorded many times. V usage is TRBV20-1 and J usage is TRBJ2-3; perhaps TRBD1 as D (5 bases). Trimming took 3 bases from V and 0 from J, leaving 10 bases between them. The CDR3 has 14 amino acids. Germline loops: CDR1 DFQATT, CDR2 SNEGSKA (reference sequence). As DNA, the CDR3 is TGCAGTGCTAGGAAGCAGGGTAGCACAGATACGCAGTATTTT. Its protein product is CSARKQGSTDTQYF.

This clonotype has at least ten counts. The chain uses TRBV7-2 and TRBJ2-1; D remains ambiguous. Trimming took off 5 bases at V and 9 bases at J, with 14 bases between the two ends. The CDR3 runs to 13 residues. CDR1 is SGHTA, CDR2 FQGNSA, per germline. CDR3 sequence reads: CASSRTIVGEQFF. CDR3 sequence (DNA): TGTGCCAGCAGCCGTACCATCGTTGGTGAGCAGTTCTTC.

The rearrangement uses TRBV5-1 and TRBJ1-1, with 8 positions matching TRBD1. The CDR3 runs 14 residues. Germline-derived CDR1 and CDR2 are SGHRS and YFSETQ. V was clipped by 2 bases and J by 7 bases; unmatched bases: 7. CDR3 residues: CASSFTFGQGEAFF. The CDR3 nucleotides are TGCGCCAGCAGCTTCACCTTCGGACAGGGTGAAGCTTTCTTT.

Note on this clonotype: Possible read error: a much larger clone is one base away. The rearrangement uses TRBV4-2 and TRBJ2-1; no firm D call. Per germline, CDR1 LGHNA and CDR2 YNFKEQ. Trimming cost V 1 base and J 7 bases, with 5 bases left between them. The CDR3 is made up of 12 amino acids. In nucleotides, the CDR3 is TGTGCCAGCAGCCAAGTGGAGAATGAGCAGTTCTTC. It translates to CASSQVENEQFF.

This chain connects TRBV3-1 to TRBJ1-1; D not certain. Trimming took off 2 bases at V and 2 bases at J, with 12 bases between the two ends. This CDR3 contains 15 residues. The germline gives CDR1 LGHDT, CDR2 YNNKEL (reference sequence). This chain's CDR3 is CASSQHRGFNTEAFF. DNA of the CDR3: TGTGCCAGCAGCCAACATCGTGGTTTTAACACTGAAGCTTTCTTT.

There are a few counts of this clonotype. The chain links TRBV28 to TRBJ2-7; D unclear. The CDR3 totals 14 residues. Germline CDR1 and CDR2: MDHEN and SYDVKM. V lost 2 bases to trimming and J lost 4 bases, with 12 bases between them. The DNA of the CDR3 is TGTGCCAGCAGTTTAGTGTCCAGGCTGTACGAGCAGTACGTC. It encodes CASSLVSRLYEQYV.

This clonotype was seen a handful of times. In nucleotides, the CDR3 is TGCGCCAGCAGCCAATTGGACGGCTTAAGCTCCTACAATGAGCAGTTCTTC. Its translation is CASSQLDGLSSYNEQFF. This chain uses TRBV4-3 with TRBJ2-1, with D unclear. The CDR3 is 17 residues long. V was clipped by 2 bases and J by 0 bases, with 14 bases between them. Germline V lookup: CDR1 LGHNA, CDR2 YSLEER.